This T cell receptor (beta chain) is from a study of T-cell reconstitution after alpha-beta-depleted transplantation in children. Library preparation (for TCRbeta) was performed with unique molecular identifiers. TCRdb processed the PCR reads anew with MiXCR; each CDR3 protein has one entry. The sample carries around 600,000 distinct CDR3 sequences, 10% recorded once. This clonotype was observed many times. This receptor was identified in a human donor who donated a stem cell graft to a child with acute myeloid leukemia. Sample: PBMCs from the stem cell graft donor, taken from the stem cell graft.

CDR3 sequence reads: CSARILVNNEQFF. In nucleotides, the CDR3 is TGCAGTGCTAGAATACTGGTAAACAATGAGCAGTTCTTC. The V and J genes are TRBV20-1 and TRBJ2-1, with D unclear. This CDR3 spans 13 amino acids. Germline V lookup: CDR1 DFQATT, CDR2 SNEGSKA (reference sequence). V lost 2 bases, J lost 5 bases, and 10 bases lay in between.